This T cell receptor beta chain was sequenced in a study of blood T cell repertoires in COVID-19. About the study: Nucleic acid was either cDNA or gDNA, and it came from T cells, B-cell-depleted T cells, or PBMCs.

CDR3 size: 14 residues. Germline V lookup: CDR1 SQVTM, CDR2 ANQGSEA. V shed 4 bases and J 4 bases; nucleotides not matched to a gene: 6. As processed by the authors: Estimation of nucleated cell counts relied on the amplification of reference gene primers. Method: immunoSEQ multiplex PCR; TCRdb's copy keeps in-frame clones and lacks some. V, J and clone size are taken as reported in that table, and D and trimming were inferred from the DNA itself. The table records around 260,000 clones, less than 90% of them present only once. Material for sequencing was peripheral blood. The TCR sequence derives from a human donor in a cohort sampled during active COVID-19. The chain links TRBV29-1 to TRBJ2-2; 7 bases map to TRBD2. In DNA, the CDR3 is TGCAGCGTTGGTCGACGCGGGGGCACCGGGGAGCTGTTTTTT. It codes for CSVGRRGGTGELFF.